This T cell receptor (beta chain) was recovered during a study of CD8+CD57+ T cells in acquired aplastic anemia. Overall study: The mean DNA yield obtained from sorted CD4+ and CD8+ cells came to roughly 3 ug. Among healthy donors, CD4+ cells averaged roughly 11 million reads. The study, taken as a whole, reports: Patient and control CD8+ Simpson's diversity was not significantly different. A set of about 30 CD8+ CDR3 sequences was shared between patients and controls, and these sequences appeared highly expressed in patients.

The germline CDR1 and CDR2 sequences are SGHVS and FQNEAQ. The CDR3 is 14 residues long. The ends were cut back, 0 bases at V and 14 bases at J, with 19 bases in the middle. Comments on this clonotype: The antigen is unknown.

The use of genomic DNA as template underpinned the TCR beta VDJ and CDR3 profiling. TCRdb passed the reads through MiXCR, listing each CDR3 protein once. Of a few hundred thousand distinct CDR3 sequences listed, 55% to 75% are singletons. The origin of this receptor is a human donor in good health, serving as a control. The chain carries TRBV7-8 and TRBJ1-1; D is possibly TRBD1 (5 bases). The sample taken for sequencing was sorted CD4+, CD8+, or CD8+CD57+ T cells (not recorded which) from PBMCs. The CDR3 coding sequence is TGTGCCAGCAGCTTAGCTAAGGGGACCGGTGAAGGCTTCTTT. It specifies CASSLAKGTGEGFF.